The source of this T cell receptor (beta chain) is a study of blood T cell repertoires in COVID-19. V dropped 4 bases and J dropped 1 base, with 10 bases sitting between them. Germline assignment: CDR1 LGHNA and CDR2 YNFKEQ. This CDR3 is 14 amino acids long. Sequencing used immunoSEQ multiplex PCR; TCRdb keeps in-frame clones, though not all of them. The table shows under 250,000 clones, with approximately 86% occurring only once. The source of this sequence is a woman aged 55 to 70 who had recovered from COVID-19. The chain is built from TRBV4-2 and TRBJ1-2; TRBD1 is a possible D gene (6 bases). The sequenced sample consisted of peripheral blood. CDR3 in amino acids: CASSPSQGNYGYTF. DNA for the CDR3: TGTGCCAGCAGCCCTTCACAGGGTAACTATGGCTACACCTTC.